This TCR beta chain appears in the sequencing data of a study of T-cell reconstitution after alpha-beta-depleted transplantation in children. This clonotype was counted many times. Preparation of the TCRbeta library used unique molecular identifiers. TCRdb re-analysed the PCR reads in MiXCR, keeping a single row per CDR3 protein. Of approximately 350,000 distinct CDR3 sequences in the sample, 13% were seen once. V trimming: 2 bases; J trimming: 6 bases; junction bases outside the gene matches: 8. The CDR3 covers 14 residues. Germline CDR1 and CDR2: DFQATT and SNEGSKA (reference sequence). The TCR comes from a human donor who donated a stem cell graft to a child with Fanconi anemia. Sequenced here: PBMCs, sampled from the stem cell graft. This chain connects TRBV20-1 to TRBJ2-3, with TRBD2 identical over 7 bases. The CDR3 reads CSARSLAEPDTQYF. CDR3 nucleotides: TGCAGTGCTAGAAGTCTAGCGGAGCCCGATACGCAGTATTTT.